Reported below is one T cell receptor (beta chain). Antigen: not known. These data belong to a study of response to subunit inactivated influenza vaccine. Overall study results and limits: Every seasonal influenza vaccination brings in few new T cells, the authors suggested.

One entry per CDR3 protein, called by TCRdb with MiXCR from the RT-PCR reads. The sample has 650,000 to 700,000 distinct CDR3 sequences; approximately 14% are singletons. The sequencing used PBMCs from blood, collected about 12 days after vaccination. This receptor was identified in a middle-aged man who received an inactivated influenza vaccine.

The CDR3, as DNA: TGTGCCAGCACAAAAGGGACAGTCAGCAATCAGCCCCAGCATTTT. Its translation is CASTKGTVSNQPQHF. This chain uses TRBV21-1 with TRBJ1-5; the table names TRBD1, a call not compared with the DNA. TRBV21-1 is a known pseudogene. The length of the CDR3 is 15 residues.